One and the same sample provided the 8 T cell receptor beta chains below, sequenced in a study of tissue T cells after allogeneic stem cell transplantation. Using immunoSEQ multiplex PCR, the repertoire was profiled, and TCRdb retains in-frame clones only, with some absent. The profile shows approximately 50,000 clones, about three quarters of them singletons. The sample consisted of sorted cells pooled from one or two spleens. The source of these receptors is a pool of C57BL/6 mice in good health.

Details on this clone: Gene labels here are mouse ones. The read ends 1 residue early relative to the CDR3; the germline J gene fills the gap. The chain carries TRBV12-2 and TRBJ2-5; 7 nucleotides agree with TRBD2. V gave up 2 bases and J gave up 6 bases; unmatched junction bases: 4. The V gene's germline CDR1 is SGHLS and CDR2 HYDKME. CDR3 length: 13 residues. CDR3 bases read: TGTGCCAGCTCTCAGACTGGGCAGGACACCCAGTAC. Encoded protein: CASSQTGQDTQY. The complete CDR3 protein is CASSQTGQDTQYF.

Comments on this clone: Here the gene names and germline are mouse. The CDR3 end is not reached by the read, which stops 1 residue before it; the germline J gene fills it in. This chain joins TRBV26 and TRBJ2-2; D gene ambiguous. The CDR3 consists of 14 residues. V was pared by 3 bases and J by 0 bases, with 5 bases between. Per the germline V gene, CDR1 is KGHPV and CDR2 is FQNQEV (reference sequence). Incomplete CDR3 DNA: TGTGCCAGCAGTCTTGGTGCAAACACCGGGCAGCTCTAC. Translated: CASSLGANTGQLY. The whole CDR3 is CASSLGANTGQLYF.

Comments on this clone: Germline and genes here are mouse. Sequencing ends 1 residue short of the CDR3 end; the germline J gene provides the rest. The chain combines TRBV5 with TRBJ1-6; D gene unclear. TRBJ1-6 is classed as an ORF, of uncertain function. The CDR3 runs to 13 residues. Germline CDR1 and CDR2: LGHNA and YNLKQL (reference sequence). The ends were cut back, 1 base at V and 7 bases at J, with 5 bases in the middle. CDR3: CASSQAENSPLYF. Incomplete CDR3 DNA: TGTGCCAGCAGCCAAGCAGAGAATTCGCCCCTCTAC.

This clone was seen a handful of times. Any gene name here is a mouse gene name. The read terminates 1 residue before the CDR3 end, so the remaining end is supplied by the germline J gene. Within the sample, other DNA sequences also encode this same CDR3. The chain uses TRBV3 and TRBJ2-7; D remains ambiguous. The CDR3 has 12 amino acids. V was shortened by 5 bases and J by 0 bases, with 5 bases between the two germline ends. CDR1 is SNHLY and CDR2 is FYNGKV in the germline V gene (reference sequence). CDR3 sequence: CASSLSSYEQYF. CDR3 bases read: TGTGCCAGCAGCCTCAGCTCCTATGAACAGTAC. The whole variable domain, filled in from reference TRBV3 and TRBJ2-7, reads GPKVLQIPSHQIIDMGQMVTLNCDPVSNHLYFYWYKQILGQQMEFLVNFYNGKVMEKSKLFKDQFSVERPDGSYFTLKIQPTALEDSAVYFCASSLSSYEQYFGPGTRLTVL.

This clone has only a few counts. Each gene name is a mouse one. CDR3: CTCSAEDRAGEQYF. The part of the CDR3 DNA that was read is TGCACCTGCAGTGCAGAGGACAGGGCAGGCGAACAGTAC. The rearrangement joins TRBV1 to TRBJ2-7, with 8 positions matching TRBD1. The DNA ends 1 residue before the CDR3 does, and the rest of the CDR3 is filled in from the germline J gene. Germline CDR1 is NSQYPW and CDR2 is LRSPGD (reference sequence). J lost 7 bases, V lost 0 bases, and 5 bases had no gene match. The CDR3 spans 14 residues.

Details on this clone: Here the gene names and germline are mouse. Sequencing ends 1 residue short of the CDR3 end; the germline J gene provides the rest. The chain links TRBV31 to TRBJ1-2; the D is unclear. The germline gives CDR1 GKSSPN, CDR2 SITVG. The CDR3 covers 12 residues. Trimming left V 2 bases short and J 0 bases short, with 4 bases between. The CDR3 reads CAWSSPNSDYTF. CDR3 DNA (partial): TGTGCCTGGAGTTCCCCAAACTCCGACTACACC.

This clone has a handful of counts. Each gene name is a mouse one. The CDR3 end is not reached by the read, which stops 1 residue before it; the germline J gene fills it in. The chain combines TRBV1 with TRBJ1-4, with no clear D. This CDR3 is built from 14 residues. V was shortened by 2 bases and J by 0 bases, with 4 bases between the two germline ends. Looked up from germline, CDR1 is NSQYPW and CDR2 is LRSPGD (reference sequence). CDR3 bases read: TGCACCTGCAGTGCACAGATTTCCAACGAAAGATTATTT. Amino acids: CTCSAQISNERLF. The entire CDR3 protein reads CTCSAQISNERLFF. Based on the CDR3 plus reference TRBV1 and TRBJ1-4, the full variable domain is VTLLEQNPRWRLVPRGQAVNLRCILKNSQYPWMSWYQQDLQKQLQWLFTLRSPGDKEVKSLPGADYLATRVTDTELRLQVANMSQGRTLYCTCSAQISNERLFFGHGTKLSVL.

On this clone itself: Gene and germline names: mouse. The read terminates 1 residue before the CDR3 end, so the remaining end is supplied by the germline J gene. This sequence joins TRBV20 and TRBJ2-4; a possible D gene is TRBD1 (6 bases). Trimming stripped 3 bases from V and 1 base from J, with 14 bases between. CDR1 is GFQATS and CDR2 is STVNSAI in the germline V gene. CDR3 length: 15 residues. This CDR3 reads CGASSRGGGQNTLYF. The sequenced CDR3 bases are TGTGGTGCTAGTAGCAGGGGAGGGGGTCAAAACACCTTGTAC. The full variable domain, with the rest looked up from reference TRBV20 and TRBJ2-4, is GALVYQYPRRTICKSGTSMRMECQAVGFQATSVAWYRQSPQKTFELIALSTVNSAIKYEQNFTQEKFPISHPNLSFSSMTVLNAYLEDRGLYLCGASSRGGGQNTLYFGAGTRLSVL.